Presented here are 21 T cell receptor beta chains from one specimen sequenced in a study of vaccination and CD4 T cells after COVID-19. Oncomine TCR Beta short-read sequencing was applied to DNA from cultured CD4+ T cells. TCRdb re-called the PCR reads through MiXCR, storing one row per CDR3 protein. The table records 9,500 to 13,000 distinct CDR3 sequences, 41% of them present only once. This sample's treatment: roughly 11-day PBMC culture with coronavirus spike peptide pools or control peptides (ViraFEST assay). These receptors lack a known antigen. The sample in question was CD4+ T cells from blood, cultured in vitro, obtained after SARS-CoV-2 vaccination. These receptor sequences come from a human donor who had recovered from COVID-19.

This clonotype showed up just a few times. The CDR3 spells CASSWMTSRTQYF. CDR3 bases: TGTGCCAGCAGCTGGATGACTAGCCGAACCCAGTACTTC. This sequence joins TRBV5-4 and TRBJ2-5; 7 bases line up with TRBD2. The CDR3 has 13 amino acids. The J segment lost 8 bases and the V segment lost 3 bases, leaving 7 bases of the junction unmatched. CDR1 and CDR2 from the germline V gene are SGHNT and YYREEE (reference sequence).

This clonotype occurred a few times. V is TRBV19 and J is TRBJ1-5, with D possibly TRBD1 on 6 matching bases. Trimming removed 3 bases at V and 4 bases at J, with 7 bases between. CDR3 length: 13 residues. The germline CDR1 and CDR2 sequences are LNHDA and SQIVND (reference sequence). The CDR3 DNA reads TGTGCCAGTAGTATCAGGGGTAATCAGCCCCAGCATTTT. It yields the protein CASSIRGNQPQHF. Supplemented by reference TRBV19 and TRBJ1-5, the full variable domain reads DGGITQSPKYLFRKEGQNVTLSCEQNLNHDAMYWYRQDPGQGLRLIYYSQIVNDFQKGDIAEGYSVSREKKESFPLTVTSAQKNPTAFYLCASSIRGNQPQHFGDGTRLSIL.

The chain joins TRBV19 to TRBJ1-1; 9 bases are shared with TRBD1. Germline V gives CDR1 LNHDA, CDR2 SQIVND (reference sequence). The CDR3 spans 13 residues. Trimming removed 5 bases from V and 4 bases from J; junction bases left unmatched: 2. CDR3: CASSSDRGTEAFF. CDR3 DNA sequence: TGTGCCAGTAGTTCGGACAGGGGCACTGAAGCTTTCTTT.

This chain links TRBV20-1 with TRBJ1-2; 9 bases map to TRBD1. The CDR3 sequence is 14 residues long. Germline V gives CDR1 DFQATT, CDR2 SNEGSKA (reference sequence). V gave up 6 bases and J gave up 0 bases; unmatched junction bases: 5. The CDR3 DNA sequence: TGCAGTGCCCCGGACAGGGGTCCTAACTATGGCTACACCTTC. Protein product: CSAPDRGPNYGYTF.

Regarding this clonotype: One junction end does not reproduce the germline sequence, and a read error may be involved. The chain carries TRBV5-4 and TRBJ1-1; D not resolved. Germline-derived CDR1 and CDR2 are SGHNT and YYREEE (reference sequence). The CDR3 covers 15 residues. The CDR3, as DNA: TGTGCCAGCAGCTTATTCGCATCAGCGAACACTGAAGCCTTCTTT. Its protein is CASSLFASANTEAFF.

With regard to this clonotype: The junction departs from germline at one end; a sequencing error may be responsible. V and J are TRBV12-3 or TRBV12-4 and TRBJ1-2, with 7 bases identical to TRBD1. The CDR3 consists of 12 residues. CDR3 region: CVSRQGVNGYTF. As DNA, the CDR3 is TGTGTCAGCAGGCAGGGGGTAAATGGCTACACCTTC.

In this sample, this clonotype turned up a few times. The chain uses TRBV6-2 or TRBV6-3 and TRBJ1-6; TRBD1 might be the D (6 bases). CDR1 is MNHEY, CDR2 SVGEGT, per germline. The CDR3 totals 15 residues. V was cut by 6 bases and J by 7 bases, with 16 bases left in between. The DNA of the CDR3 is TGTGCCAGCAGCGCGAACAGGGTATGGAATTCACCCCTCCACTTT. Protein: CASSANRVWNSPLHF.

There are a few counts of this clonotype. The chain links TRBV6-2 or TRBV6-3 to TRBJ1-1, with 7 bases aligning to TRBD1. Germline V gene data show CDR1 as MNHEY and CDR2 as SVGEGT. This CDR3 is built from 17 residues. Trimming removed 6 bases from V and 0 bases from J; junction bases left unmatched: 13. For the CDR3, the DNA is TGTGCCAGCAGCCGCGCCCCCAGGGGGGGGATGAACACTGAAGCTTTCTTT. Translated, it gives CASSRAPRGGMNTEAFF.

This clonotype was counted only a few times. The chain couples TRBV6-1 to TRBJ2-7; 8 bases agree with TRBD2. This CDR3 is built from 13 residues. Germline V lookup: CDR1 MNHNS, CDR2 SASEGT. V lost 6 bases to trimming and J lost 1 base; unmatched junction nucleotides: 2. The CDR3 spells CASRQRESYEQYF. CDR3 sequence (DNA): TGTGCCAGCAGGCAGCGGGAGTCCTACGAGCAGTACTTC.

The table lists this clonotype with a few counts. This chain links TRBV29-1 with TRBJ1-2; no definite D call. This CDR3 has 11 residues. The V end was cut by 4 bases, the J end by 7 bases, with 10 bases between. The germline V gene encodes CDR1 SQVTM and CDR2 ANQGSEA. The CDR3 coding sequence is TGCAGCGTTGCTACCGGGGTTGGCTACACCTTC. It codes for CSVATGVGYTF.

V gene TRBV15 combines with J gene TRBJ1-3; D is uncertain. The CDR3 runs 16 residues. Germline CDR1 reads LNHNV; CDR2 reads YYDKDF (reference sequence). V was pared by 0 bases and J by 0 bases, with 9 bases between. The CDR3 loop reads CATSRDPGNSGNTIYF. The CDR3 region has the DNA TGTGCCACCAGCAGAGACCCCGGTAACTCTGGAAACACCATATATTTT.

The V and J genes are TRBV20-1 and TRBJ2-7, with D tentatively TRBD1 or TRBD2 (5 bases each). Germline-derived CDR1 and CDR2 are DFQATT and SNEGSKA (reference sequence). V shed 4 bases and J shed 2 bases, with 27 bases lying between them. The CDR3 is 18 residues long. The CDR3 bases are TGCAGTGCTAACCCTAAGAGTAGCAGGGACCGACTCCCCTACGAGCAGTACTTC. Amino acid sequence: CSANPKSSRDRLPYEQYF.

The chain recombines TRBV7-3 with TRBJ1-1; the D is unclear. Deletions cut 5 bases from V and 7 bases from J, with 23 bases between. Germline CDR1 reads SGHTA; CDR2 reads FQGTGA. CDR3 length: 16 residues. The CDR3 coding sequence is TGTGCCAGCAGCCCCCCCCGCCGCTCAGTAGAAAGTGAAGCTTTCTTT. Amino acid sequence: CASSPPRRSVESEAFF. The full variable domain, with the rest looked up from reference TRBV7-3 and TRBJ1-1, is GAGVSQTPSNKVTEKGKYVELRCDPISGHTALYWYRQSLGQGPEFLIYFQGTGAADDSGLPNDRFFAVRPEGSVSTLKIQRTERGDSAVYLCASSPPRRSVESEAFFGQGTRLTVV.

The chain has TRBV7-2 and TRBJ2-7, with 12 positions matching TRBD2. Per the germline V gene, CDR1 is SGHTA and CDR2 is FQGNSA. J lost 7 bases, V lost 4 bases, and 8 bases had no gene match. This CDR3 has 15 amino acids. Here the CDR3 DNA reads TGTGCCAGCAGCTCGACTAGCGGGAGTCCGGGGGAGCAGTACTTC. Protein: CASSSTSGSPGEQYF.

The J gene is TRBJ1-1, the V gene TRBV7-2, with unresolved D. V lost 5 bases and J 8 bases, leaving 9 bases between the germline ends. The CDR3 covers 11 residues. The germline V gene encodes CDR1 SGHTA and CDR2 FQGNSA. DNA for the CDR3: TGTGCCAGCAGCCAAACAAGAGAAGCTTTCTTT. Its protein product is CASSQTREAFF.

The chain links TRBV27 to TRBJ2-7, with 9 nucleotides matching TRBD1. The CDR3 has 14 amino acids. CDR1 MNHEY and CDR2 SMNVEV come from the germline V gene (reference sequence). The trim removed 5 bases at V and 3 bases at J, leaving 5 bases unmatched. This chain's CDR3 is CASSAGTGSYEQYF. The DNA for the CDR3 is TGTGCCAGCAGTGCGGGGACAGGGAGCTACGAGCAGTACTTC.

This chain's CDR3 is CASSLSFLRDRVYNQPQHF. CDR3 nucleotides: TGTGCCAGCAGTTTATCATTCCTCCGGGACAGGGTTTACAATCAGCCCCAGCATTTT. The rearrangement uses TRBV12-3 or TRBV12-4 and TRBJ1-5, with 9 bases matching TRBD1. Trimming at V came to 2 bases and at J to 3 bases, leaving 14 bases not matched to a gene. This CDR3 has 19 residues.

The CDR3 loop reads CASSLDLGLNNQPQHF. CDR3 bases: TGTGCCAGCAGCTTAGACCTGGGGCTAAACAATCAGCCCCAGCATTTT. This chain connects TRBV7-8 to TRBJ1-5; a possible D gene is TRBD1 (5 bases). Trimming pared 1 base from V and 3 bases from J, leaving 13 bases between. CDR1 and CDR2 (germline): SGHVS, FQNEAQ. The CDR3 loop spans 16 amino acids.

V and J are TRBV15 and TRBJ2-7; 9 bases agree with TRBD1. Germline CDR1 is LNHNV and CDR2 is YYDKDF (reference sequence). The CDR3 spans 15 residues. V lost 5 bases and J lost 6; bases outside the gene matches: 11. The CDR3 region has the DNA TGTGCCACCAGCCCCAACCCCGGGACAGGGAGCGAGCAGTACTTC. This sequence encodes CATSPNPGTGSEQYF. Together with reference TRBV15 and TRBJ2-7, the CDR3 gives the full variable domain: DAMVIQNPRYQVTQFGKPVTLSCSQTLNHNVMYWYQQKSSQAPKLLFHYYDKDFNNEADTPDNFQSRRPNTSFCFLDIRSPGLGDTAMYLCATSPNPGTGSEQYFGPGTRLTVT.

The chain combines TRBV19 with TRBJ1-2; 8 bases map to TRBD1. The J segment lost 6 bases and the V segment lost 4 bases, leaving 16 bases of the junction unmatched. Germline CDR1 and CDR2: LNHDA and SQIVND (reference sequence). The CDR3 extends over 17 amino acids. The CDR3 here is CASSRPSNRGAIDGYTF. In nucleotides, the CDR3 is TGTGCCAGTAGTAGACCTTCCAACAGGGGGGCAATAGATGGCTACACCTTC.

The V gene is TRBV19, the J gene TRBJ2-1; 10 nucleotides agree with TRBD1. The CDR3 runs 14 residues. The germline V gene encodes CDR1 LNHDA and CDR2 SQIVND (reference sequence). V was clipped by 5 bases and J by 6 bases; unmatched bases: 4. The CDR3 loop is CASSPRTGGNEQFF. CDR3 DNA: TGTGCCAGTAGTCCTCGGACAGGGGGCAATGAGCAGTTCTTC.